This passage covers 26 T cell receptor beta chains from one sample sequenced in a study of CD8+CD57+ T cells in acquired aplastic anemia. The sequenced patients had an expansion of CD8+CD57+ cells seen by flow cytometry. Both TCR beta VDJ combination and CDR3 sequence profiling were carried out. Genomic DNA was the template for this profiling. TCRdb processed the reads anew with MiXCR; each CDR3 protein has one entry. The table shows hundreds of thousands of distinct CDR3 sequences, with around 30% occurring only once. Specimen: sorted CD4+, CD8+, or CD8+CD57+ T cells (not recorded which) from PBMCs. The receptors were sampled from a human donor with aplastic anemia.

Concerning this clonotype: This may come from a read error, since a much larger clone is one base off. V and J are TRBV7-6 and TRBJ2-7; TRBD2 aligns across 10 bases. The length of the CDR3 is 16 residues. J lost 6 bases, V lost 2 bases, and 10 bases had no gene match. Germline CDR1 reads SGHVS; CDR2 reads FNYEAQ. The CDR3, as DNA: TGTGCCAGCAGCTTAAAGCCTAGCGGGAGCGGCTGCGAGCAGTACTTC. Translating it yields CASSLKPSGSGCEQYF.

This chain uses TRBV25-1 with TRBJ2-5; TRBD1 aligns across 7 bases. V lost 5 bases and J lost 2; bases outside the gene matches: 5. The CDR3 is 14 residues long. The germline V gene has CDR1 MGHDK and CDR2 SYGVNS. CDR3: CASSYTQGQETQYF. CDR3 bases: TGTGCCAGCAGTTATACACAGGGGCAAGAGACCCAGTACTTC.

The chain carries TRBV3-1 and TRBJ1-5; D remains unclear. The CDR3 loop spans 14 amino acids. V lost 1 base and J 6 bases, leaving 10 bases between the germline ends. Germline CDR1 and CDR2: LGHDT and YNNKEL (reference sequence). CDR3 DNA: TGTGCCAGCAGCCAAGGGGTTCTCGCTCAGCCCCAGCATTTT. The encoded protein is CASSQGVLAQPQHF.

The table lists this clonotype with a few counts. This chain connects TRBV2 to TRBJ2-1, with unresolved D. The germline gives CDR1 SNHLY, CDR2 FYNNEI. The germline V and J ends were trimmed by 3 bases and 2 bases, with 14 bases remaining between them. There are 16 residues in the CDR3. CDR3 sequence reads: CASSEPSIGTYNEQFF. CDR3 in DNA: TGTGCCAGCAGTGAGCCGTCGATAGGGACCTACAATGAGCAGTTCTTC.

There are many counts of this clonotype. The V call is TRBV10-2, the J call TRBJ1-5, with D perhaps TRBD1 (5 bases). The V end lost 6 bases, the J end lost 0 bases, and 12 bases lay between the germline ends. Germline CDR1 WSHSY, CDR2 SAAADI. This CDR3 region has 15 residues. CDR3 amino acids: CASSRGGVSNQPQHF. CDR3 in DNA: TGCGCCAGCAGCCGCGGGGGGGTTAGCAATCAGCCCCAGCATTTT.

This clonotype appeared many times. The chain combines TRBV24-1 with TRBJ2-5, with 11 positions matching TRBD1. Germline-derived CDR1 and CDR2 are KGHDR and SFDVKD. The CDR3 has 15 residues. Trimming took 2 bases from V and 5 from J; bases not matched to a gene: 3. The CDR3 is CATSDWTGGGETQYF. The DNA of the CDR3 is TGTGCCACCAGTGATTGGACAGGGGGCGGTGAGACCCAGTACTTC.

The rearrangement uses TRBV7-8 and TRBJ2-1, with D perhaps given as TRBD1 or TRBD2 (5 bases each). Trimming shortened V by 5 bases and J by 10 bases, and 21 bases separated the two germline ends. Germline V lookup: CDR1 SGHVS, CDR2 FQNEAQ. The CDR3 loop spans 15 amino acids. CDR3 bases: TGTGCCAGCAGCCTCCGCCGGGACCTACAACGGGAGCAGTTCTTC. It encodes CASSLRRDLQREQFF.

This clonotype was counted many times. The chain joins TRBV29-1 to TRBJ1-1, with D hard to call. Germline V lookup: CDR1 SQVTM, CDR2 ANQGSEA. V gave up 3 bases and J gave up 4 bases, with 12 bases separating them. This CDR3 has 13 amino acids. The CDR3 DNA follows: TGCAGCGTTGATGGTAAGGGAGGCACTGAAGCTTTCTTT. Translated: CSVDGKGGTEAFF.

J is TRBJ2-1 and V is TRBV29-1; 8 nucleotides line up with TRBD1. This CDR3 is 13 amino acids long. Trimming at V came to 5 bases and at J to 4 bases, leaving 4 bases not matched to a gene. Per the germline V gene, CDR1 is SQVTM and CDR2 is ANQGSEA. CDR3 in DNA: TGCAGCGTTCAGAGGGACAGGTACAATGAGCAGTTCTTC. Protein product: CSVQRDRYNEQFF.

The chain couples TRBV11-2 to TRBJ2-3, with TRBD2 matching 12 bases. The V segment lost 5 bases and the J segment 0 bases; nucleotides outside the gene matches: 9. Per the germline V gene, CDR1 is SGHAT and CDR2 is FQNNGV. This CDR3 is built from 18 residues. CDR3 sequence: CASSRWASGGGSTDTQYF. CDR3 in DNA: TGTGCCAGCAGCCGCTGGGCTAGCGGGGGGGGGAGCACAGATACGCAGTATTTT.

This clonotype showed up many times. The V gene is TRBV2, the J gene TRBJ2-1, with 8 bases aligning to TRBD2. This CDR3 contains 13 residues. V trimming: 9 bases; J trimming: 7 bases; junction bases outside the gene matches: 8. Germline V gene sequence: CDR1 SNHLY, CDR2 FYNNEI. CDR3: CASERERGNEQFF. DNA for the CDR3: TGTGCCAGTGAGCGGGAGCGGGGGAATGAGCAGTTCTTC. The full variable domain, in which reference TRBV2 and TRBJ2-1 provide the parts outside the CDR3, is EPEVTQTPSHQVTQMGQEVILRCVPISNHLYFYWYRQILGQKVEFLVSFYNNEISEKSEIFDDQFSVERPDGSNFTLKIRSTKLEDSAMYFCASERERGNEQFFGPGTRLTVL.

V and J are TRBV6-2 or TRBV6-3 and TRBJ1-5; 8 positions match TRBD1. Losses at the gene ends were 8 bases for V and 0 bases for J; bases not matched to a gene: 6. Germline V lookup: CDR1 MNHEY, CDR2 SVGEGT. CDR3 length: 15 amino acids. The CDR3 reads CASGQGTYSNQPQHF. Written as DNA, the CDR3 is TGTGCCAGCGGACAGGGAACCTATAGCAATCAGCCCCAGCATTTT.

This clonotype has ten or more counts. The chain is built from TRBV19 and TRBJ2-3, with 10 bases identical to TRBD2. This CDR3 contains 15 residues. The J segment lost 2 bases and the V segment lost 6 bases, leaving 5 bases of the junction unmatched. CDR1 LNHDA and CDR2 SQIVND come from the germline V gene (reference sequence). The CDR3, as DNA: TGTGCCAGTAGGCGGACTAGCGGATACACAGATACGCAGTATTTT. It yields the protein CASRRTSGYTDTQYF.

The table lists this clonotype with a few counts. The chain uses TRBV5-1 and TRBJ2-3, with TRBD2 matching over 10 bases. CDR1 is SGHRS and CDR2 is YFSETQ in the germline V gene. J was trimmed by 4 bases and V by 6 bases; bases with no gene match: 5. This CDR3 is 14 amino acids long. CDR3 nucleotide sequence: TGCGCCAGCACGCTAGCGGGAGTTGCAGATACGCAGTATTTT. This encodes CASTLAGVADTQYF.

This clonotype came up many times. This chain connects TRBV19 to TRBJ1-6; D uncertain. The V gene lost 2 bases and the J gene lost 9 bases, with 14 bases spanning the gap. Germline V gene sequence: CDR1 LNHDA, CDR2 SQIVND (reference sequence). This CDR3 spans 15 amino acids. The CDR3 sequence: CASSIRKDGSSPLHF. CDR3 DNA sequence: TGTGCCAGTAGTATACGGAAGGATGGGAGTTCACCCCTCCACTTT.

The chain joins TRBV5-1 to TRBJ2-7; D may be TRBD1 (5 bases). Germline V gives CDR1 SGHRS, CDR2 YFSETQ. The V end was cut by 0 bases, the J end by 6 bases, with 22 bases between. This CDR3 comprises 17 residues. Here the CDR3 DNA reads TGCGCCAGCAGCTTGGCCCAAGGCAGGGCTATATGGGGCGAGCAGTACTTC. The encoded protein is CASSLAQGRAIWGEQYF.

Details on this clonotype: A much larger clonotype is one base distant, so this may be a read error. The chain couples TRBV10-2 to TRBJ2-1; TRBD2 matches at 7 bases. The CDR3 loop spans 17 amino acids. Germline CDR1 and CDR2: WSHSY and SAAADI. CDR3 loop: CASRTSLGDSNYDEQFF. CDR3 nucleotide sequence: TGCGCCAGCAGGACTAGCTTGGGGGACTCCAACTACGATGAGCAGTTCTTC.

Judged by abundance, this clonotype is medium-sized. The V gene is TRBV24-1, the J gene TRBJ2-7; 10 nucleotides line up with TRBD1. V was pared by 10 bases and J by 5 bases, with 13 bases of the junction left unmatched. CDR1 and CDR2 from the germline V gene are KGHDR and SFDVKD. The CDR3 is made up of 15 amino acids. The CDR3 region is CATQPTGQGTHEQYF. The DNA for the CDR3 is TGTGCCACTCAACCCACGGGACAGGGGACACACGAGCAGTACTTC.

J is TRBJ1-2 and V is TRBV24-1, with 10 bases fitting TRBD1. With V trimmed by 4 bases and J by 3 bases, 1 base remained unmatched. The germline gives CDR1 KGHDR, CDR2 SFDVKD. The CDR3 is 14 amino acids. The CDR3 loop is CATSEGTGDYGYTF. CDR3 in DNA: TGTGCCACCAGTGAGGGGACAGGGGACTATGGCTACACCTTC.

This clonotype was observed many times. CDR3 sequence reads: CSEARANYGYTF. CDR3 DNA: TGCAGTGAGGCCAGGGCAAACTATGGCTACACCTTC. The rearrangement uses TRBV20-1 and TRBJ1-2, with D possibly being TRBD1 (5 bases). Trimming cost V 7 bases and J 2 bases, with 11 bases left between them. The V gene's germline CDR1 is DFQATT and CDR2 SNEGSKA (reference sequence). There are 12 residues in the CDR3.

Concerning this clonotype: A much larger clone differs from this one at a single base, so this may be a read error. The CDR3 bases are TGTGCCAGCAGTGAAGCCAGGAGTCAGCCCCAGCATTTT. Its protein is CASSEARSQPQHF. This chain links TRBV2 with TRBJ1-5; D not resolved. Trimming took 0 bases from V and 6 from J, leaving 6 bases between them. Germline values: CDR1 SNHLY, CDR2 FYNNEI. CDR3 size: 13 residues.

The J gene is TRBJ2-3, the V gene TRBV16; TRBD1 aligns across 7 bases. The CDR3 covers 14 residues. The germline V gene encodes CDR1 KGHSY and CDR2 FQNENV. V lost 2 bases, J lost 3 bases, and 2 bases stayed unmatched. CDR3 in amino acids: CASSQDRETDTQYF. Written as DNA, the CDR3 is TGTGCCAGCAGCCAAGACAGGGAAACAGATACGCAGTATTTT.

In this sample, this clonotype turned up a few times. This chain connects TRBV7-6 to TRBJ2-1, with 9 bases lining up with TRBD2. Germline values: CDR1 SGHVS, CDR2 FNYEAQ. CDR3 length: 15 residues. The V and J ends lost 3 bases and 4 bases, in that order; junction bases with no gene match: 4. CDR3 DNA sequence: TGTGCCAGCAGCTTGGCGGGAGGGATTTACAATGAGCAGTTCTTC. It yields the protein CASSLAGGIYNEQFF. Based on the CDR3 plus reference TRBV7-6 and TRBJ2-1, the full variable domain is GAGVSQSPRYKVTKRGQDVALRCDPISGHVSLYWYRQALGQGPEFLTYFNYEAQQDKSGLPNDRFSAERPEGSISTLTIQRTEQRDSAMYRCASSLAGGIYNEQFFGPGTRLTVL.

This clonotype has at least ten counts. The CDR3 here is CSATGLAGGPFYEQYF. CDR3 coding DNA: TGCAGTGCCACCGGACTAGCGGGAGGACCATTCTACGAGCAGTACTTC. The rearrangement joins TRBV20-1 to TRBJ2-7, with TRBD2 identical over 14 bases. CDR3 length: 16 residues. Germline loops: CDR1 DFQATT, CDR2 SNEGSKA (reference sequence). The V gene end was trimmed by 6 bases and the J gene end by 3 bases; junction bases not matched to a gene: 10.

Many counts were recorded for this clonotype. V usage is TRBV19 and J usage is TRBJ2-1, with 11 nucleotides matching TRBD2. The length of the CDR3 is 15 residues. V lost 1 base to trimming and J lost 5 bases; unmatched junction nucleotides: 1. Germline CDR1 and CDR2: LNHDA and SQIVND (reference sequence). The CDR3 is CASSIGLAGNNEQFF. The CDR3 DNA follows: TGTGCCAGTAGTATAGGACTAGCGGGGAACAATGAGCAGTTCTTC.

This clonotype was seen a handful of times. The chain recombines TRBV12-3 or TRBV12-4 with TRBJ2-7, with D tentatively TRBD2 (6 bases). This CDR3 contains 15 residues. Trimming left V 3 bases short and J 2 bases short, with 14 bases between. CDR3 region: CASSLGGGRTYEQYF. As DNA, the CDR3 is TGTGCCAGCAGTTTGGGGGGAGGACGGACCTACGAGCAGTACTTC.